What follows are 29 T cell receptor beta chains derived from one specimen sequenced in a study of T cells after yellow fever vaccination (dated by TCRdb to 2018 to 2020). According to the study, the label for this sample's treatment or condition signals: live attenuated yellow fever vaccine strain. Library preparation was by 5' RACE. The sample was run on an Illumina HiSeq 2500. TCRdb took the public reads, trimmed them with fastp at Q25, ran MiXCR for clone calling and kept in-frame beta chains. Merged by CDR3 protein, the rows form single entries marked with the most common genes and DNA. The sample table shows 450,000 to 650,000 distinct CDR3 sequences, and roughly 13% are seen once. Of the sample, over 12% falls within the top ten clones. Here the sequenced sample was PBMCs, taken on the day of the yellow fever booster vaccination. All receptors come from a man aged 25 to 40 who received the YFV17D yellow fever vaccine.

The chain combines TRBV4-3 with TRBJ2-7; D ambiguous. Looked up from germline, CDR1 is LGHNA and CDR2 is YSLEER. This CDR3 comprises 14 residues. V lost 0 bases and J 3 bases, leaving 9 bases between the germline ends. The CDR3 loop reads CASSQDLTDYEQYF. As DNA, the CDR3 is TGCGCCAGCAGCCAAGATCTTACAGACTACGAGCAGTACTTC.

This clonotype was seen a handful of times. Germline and junction disagree at one end, which may indicate a read error. The J gene is TRBJ1-1, the V gene TRBV29-1, with D hard to call. Per germline, CDR1 SQVTM and CDR2 ANQGSEA. The CDR3 has 10 amino acids. The CDR3 sequence: CSVAAGELNF. CDR3 in DNA: TGCAGCGTTGCTGCCGGGGAGCTTAACTTT.

V and J are TRBV6-2 or TRBV6-3 and TRBJ2-1, with 12 bases aligning to TRBD1. Losses at the gene ends were 7 bases for V and 7 bases for J; bases not matched to a gene: 8. CDR1 MNHEY and CDR2 SVGEGT come from the germline V gene. The CDR3 loop spans 15 amino acids. CDR3 DNA sequence: TGTGCCAGCACCCGGGGGACAGGGGGCTTGAATGAGCAGTTCTTC. It codes for CASTRGTGGLNEQFF.

The chain is built from TRBV28 and TRBJ2-3; D not resolved. This CDR3 region has 16 residues. V lost 4 bases, J lost 2 bases, and 16 bases lay in between. Germline CDR1 and CDR2: MDHEN and SYDVKM. In nucleotides, the CDR3 is TGTGCCAGCAGTTACTTGACCTACCGATACACAGATACGCAGTATTTT. Amino acid sequence: CASSYLTYRYTDTQYF.

In this sample, this clonotype turned up many times. The chain carries TRBV7-2 and TRBJ2-7; D is unclear. V lost 1 base and J lost 2, with 6 bases in between. Germline CDR1 and CDR2: SGHTA and FQGNSA. The CDR3 contains 13 residues. CDR3 sequence: CASSLVLPYEQYF. The CDR3 DNA is TGTGCCAGCAGCTTAGTGCTGCCCTACGAGCAGTACTTC.

This clonotype was counted ten times or more. The chain is built from TRBV14 and TRBJ2-5, with 10 positions matching TRBD2. The CDR3 sequence is 15 residues long. Trimming cost V 2 bases and J 5 bases; bases outside gene matches: 5. In germline, CDR1 is SGHDN, CDR2 FVKESK. The chain's CDR3 is CASSQLLAGIETQYF. CDR3 DNA: TGTGCCAGCAGCCAATTACTAGCGGGAATTGAGACCCAGTACTTC.

This chain connects TRBV20-1 to TRBJ2-1, with TRBD1 matching over 10 bases. Germline CDR1 reads DFQATT; CDR2 reads SNEGSKA (reference sequence). The trim removed 3 bases at V and 8 bases at J, leaving 7 bases unmatched. The CDR3 is 14 amino acids. The CDR3 region has the DNA TGCAGTGCTAGTAGACAGGGGGCTAACGATGAGCAGTTCTTC. Translating it yields CSASRQGANDEQFF.

V is TRBV30 and J is TRBJ2-2; D unclear. Germline CDR1 and CDR2: GTSNPN and SVGIG (reference sequence). The CDR3 runs 13 residues. Trimming removed 4 bases from V and 4 bases from J, with 10 bases in between. CDR3 protein: CAWTLETTGELFF. CDR3 DNA sequence: TGTGCCTGGACCCTAGAGACCACCGGGGAGCTGTTTTTT.

This clonotype was observed a single time. This clone may be a read error of a much larger clone one base away. This chain links TRBV5-6 with TRBJ2-7, with 7 bases fitting TRBD2. The trim removed 4 bases at V and 1 base at J, leaving 8 bases unmatched. This CDR3 has 15 residues. Germline CDR1 reads SGHDT; CDR2 reads YYEEEE. This chain's CDR3 is CASSIAGRGSYEQYF. CDR3 coding DNA: TGTGCCAGCAGCATCGCAGGGAGGGGATCCTACGAGCAGTACTTC.

This clonotype was seen only a few times. The chain links TRBV7-6 to TRBJ2-7; D not resolved. Germline V CDR1 and CDR2: SGHVS, FNYEAQ. Trimming stripped 5 bases from V and 2 bases from J, with 13 bases between. This CDR3 is 14 amino acids long. CDR3 coding DNA: TGTGCCAGCAGCGTCAGCCAGACCGCCTACGAGCAGTACTTC. Protein: CASSVSQTAYEQYF.

The CDR3 here is CASKGGASDEQYF. The CDR3 region has the DNA TGTGCCAGTAAGGGGGGCGCGAGCGACGAGCAGTACTTC. This chain connects TRBV19 to TRBJ2-7; possibly TRBD1 or TRBD2 for D (6 bases each). Per germline, CDR1 LNHDA and CDR2 SQIVND (reference sequence). The V end was cut by 7 bases, the J end by 5 bases, with 15 bases between. The CDR3 extends over 13 amino acids. The full variable domain, completed using reference TRBV19 and TRBJ2-7, is DGGITQSPKYLFRKEGQNVTLSCEQNLNHDAMYWYRQDPGQGLRLIYYSQIVNDFQKGDIAEGYSVSREKKESFPLTVTSAQKNPTAFYLCASKGGASDEQYFGPGTRLTVT.

This rearrangement joins TRBV7-2 to TRBJ2-7; 7 bases are a match to TRBD1. The germline CDR1 and CDR2 sequences are SGHTA and FQGNSA. The CDR3 consists of 15 residues. V lost 4 bases, J lost 3 bases, and 9 bases stayed unmatched. CDR3 DNA: TGTGCCAGCAGCTCGTCCATGGGACAGAACTACGAGCAGTACTTC. Translation: CASSSSMGQNYEQYF.

The V and J genes are TRBV7-2 and TRBJ2-3; 10 nucleotides line up with TRBD2. The CDR3 length is 15 residues. Germline CDR1 reads SGHTA; CDR2 reads FQGNSA. The V and J ends lost 5 bases and 4 bases, in that order; junction bases with no gene match: 6. CDR3 in DNA: TGTGCCAGCAGCATTTCTAGCGGGAGCGCAGATACGCAGTATTTT. Translated: CASSISSGSADTQYF. Full variable domain (remainder filled in from reference TRBV7-2 and TRBJ2-3): GAGVSQSPSNKVTEKGKDVELRCDPISGHTALYWYRQSLGQGLEFLIYFQGNSAPDKSGLPSDRFSAERTGGSVSTLTIQRTQQEDSAVYLCASSISSGSADTQYFGPGTRLTVL.

This chain links TRBV20-1 with TRBJ2-2; TRBD2 aligns across 7 bases. The V and J ends lost 5 bases and 7 bases, in that order; junction bases with no gene match: 13. The germline CDR1 and CDR2 sequences are DFQATT and SNEGSKA (reference sequence). The CDR3 spans 15 residues. CDR3 nucleotides: TGCAGTGCTCATCCGGCGACTAGCCCCCACGGGGAGCTGTTTTTT. The encoded protein is CSAHPATSPHGELFF.

This chain's CDR3 is CATSRAGQVYEQYF. In DNA form, the CDR3 reads TGTGCCACCAGCAGAGCGGGACAGGTCTACGAGCAGTACTTC. The chain uses TRBV15 and TRBJ2-7, with 8 bases lining up with TRBD1. The CDR3 has 14 residues. Germline V gives CDR1 LNHNV, CDR2 YYDKDF (reference sequence). With V trimmed by 1 base and J by 3 bases, 2 bases remained unmatched.

This chain links TRBV6-2 or TRBV6-3 with TRBJ1-5; maybe TRBD1 (5 bases). Between the trimmed V and J ends, which lost 7 bases and 0 bases, there was a span of 13 bases. Per germline, CDR1 MNHEY and CDR2 SVGEGT. CDR3 length: 15 residues. DNA of the CDR3: TGTGCCAGCACTGCAAGACAGAATAGCAATCAGCCCCAGCATTTT. Its translation: CASTARQNSNQPQHF.

The J gene is TRBJ2-5, the V gene TRBV24-1; D is possibly TRBD1 (6 bases). The CDR3 runs 15 residues. V was cut by 4 bases and J by 7 bases, with 18 bases left in between. The germline V gene encodes CDR1 KGHDR and CDR2 SFDVKD. The CDR3 coding sequence is TGTGCCACCAGTGAAGGGGGACGGAGCTTAGGGACCCAGTACTTC. It codes for CATSEGGRSLGTQYF.

This clonotype was observed a few times. The chain combines TRBV24-1 with TRBJ1-5; a possible D gene is TRBD1 (5 bases). This CDR3 has 15 residues. Germline assignment: CDR1 KGHDR and CDR2 SFDVKD. V lost 2 bases and J lost 1, with 8 bases in between. The CDR3 spells CATSDSSGSNQPQHF. The CDR3 coding sequence is TGTGCCACCAGTGATTCTTCAGGGAGCAATCAGCCCCAGCATTTT.

This clonotype has a handful of counts. The chain couples TRBV20-1 to TRBJ1-1; D ambiguous. Germline CDR1 is DFQATT and CDR2 is SNEGSKA (reference sequence). The length of the CDR3 is 12 residues. V was cut by 5 bases and J by 2 bases, with 9 bases left in between. The CDR3 loop is CSAPGINTEAFF. Here the CDR3 DNA reads TGCAGTGCTCCCGGCATTAACACTGAAGCTTTCTTT.

This clonotype came up a few times. This chain joins TRBV6-2 or TRBV6-3 and TRBJ2-7; tentatively, D is TRBD1 or TRBD2 (5 bases each). V shed 2 bases and J shed 6 bases, with 29 bases lying between them. The germline V gene encodes CDR1 MNHEY and CDR2 SVGEGT. This CDR3 is built from 19 residues. The CDR3 DNA reads as TGTGCCAGCAGTTACCGGGGCCCCGAGGGCTGGAAAGGGATTGGCGAGCAGTACTTC. As protein: CASSYRGPEGWKGIGEQYF.

The gene calls are TRBV14 and TRBJ1-1; the D is unclear. Germline CDR1 reads SGHDN; CDR2 reads FVKESK. Trimming shortened V by 1 base and J by 4 bases, and 10 bases separated the two germline ends. The CDR3 totals 14 residues. CDR3: CASSQVGISTEAFF. CDR3 nucleotide sequence: TGTGCCAGCAGCCAAGTGGGGATATCCACTGAAGCTTTCTTT.

The chain links TRBV12-3 or TRBV12-4 to TRBJ2-1; no definite D call. Trimming left V 9 bases short and J 6 bases short, with 12 bases between. The CDR3 runs 12 residues. The CDR3 sequence: CASFGRVNEQFF. In DNA, the CDR3 is TGTGCCAGTTTCGGTAGGGTCAATGAGCAGTTCTTC.

J is TRBJ2-1 and V is TRBV29-1; D is unresolved. The CDR3 has 13 amino acids. Trimming took off 7 bases at V and 2 bases at J, with 12 bases between the two ends. The germline gives CDR1 SQVTM, CDR2 ANQGSEA. CDR3 loop: CSANPEAYNEQFF. The CDR3 nucleotides are TGCAGCGCCAATCCCGAGGCCTACAATGAGCAGTTCTTC.

V usage is TRBV4-3 and J usage is TRBJ2-7, with 10 bases identical to TRBD2. With V trimmed by 5 bases and J by 2 bases, 12 bases remained unmatched. The CDR3 has 17 amino acids. Germline V gives CDR1 LGHNA, CDR2 YSLEER. The CDR3 bases are TGCGCCAGCAGCTTGGCCGCCACTAGCGGGATTACCTACGAGCAGTACTTC. Translating gives CASSLAATSGITYEQYF.

The V call is TRBV7-3, the J call TRBJ2-5; TRBD2 is a possible D gene (5 bases). Trimming stripped 3 bases from V and 0 bases from J, with 14 bases between. There are 16 residues in the CDR3. Germline V gene lookup returns CDR1 SGHTA and CDR2 FQGTGA. The CDR3 sequence: CASSLGVNEYQETQYF. As DNA, the CDR3 is TGTGCCAGCAGCTTGGGAGTAAACGAGTACCAAGAGACCCAGTACTTC.

This clonotype was found a few times. The V and J genes are TRBV5-1 and TRBJ2-2, with 8 bases lining up with TRBD2. This CDR3 region has 15 residues. Germline trimming cut 4 bases from V and 3 bases from J; bases unmatched to any gene: 5. CDR1 and CDR2 from the germline V gene are SGHRS and YFSETQ. CDR3 region: CASSPRTSHTGELFF. Here the CDR3 DNA reads TGCGCCAGCAGCCCCCGGACTAGCCACACCGGGGAGCTGTTTTTT.

The rearrangement joins TRBV5-6 to TRBJ2-1; D could derive from TRBD1 or TRBD2 (5 bases each). The germline V gene encodes CDR1 SGHDT and CDR2 YYEEEE. This CDR3 has 16 amino acids. With 4 bases removed from V and 0 bases from J, the gap between germline ends came to 14 bases. CDR3 DNA: TGTGCCAGCAGCCTGGACCCAGGGAGCTCCTACAATGAGCAGTTCTTC. Its protein is CASSLDPGSSYNEQFF.

This clonotype was seen a few times. The J gene is TRBJ2-2, the V gene TRBV5-1; tentative D call: TRBD2 (6 bases). This CDR3 is built from 16 residues. With 4 bases removed from V and 6 bases from J, the gap between germline ends came to 19 bases. Germline V CDR1 and CDR2: SGHRS, YFSETQ. The DNA for the CDR3 is TGCGCCAGCAGCGGCGCTCTAGCGTTCGCGGCCGGGGAGCTGTTTTTT. Translated, it gives CASSGALAFAAGELFF.

In its sample, this clonotype was seen a few times. The chain has TRBV18 and TRBJ2-5, with a possible D match to TRBD1 (6 bases). The CDR3 loop spans 14 amino acids. Trimming stripped 2 bases from V and 4 bases from J, with 11 bases between. Per the germline V gene, CDR1 is KGHSH and CDR2 is LQKENI. Written as DNA, the CDR3 is TGTGCCAGCTCACCAGGGACAATTAGAGAGACCCAGTACTTC. Encoded protein: CASSPGTIRETQYF.